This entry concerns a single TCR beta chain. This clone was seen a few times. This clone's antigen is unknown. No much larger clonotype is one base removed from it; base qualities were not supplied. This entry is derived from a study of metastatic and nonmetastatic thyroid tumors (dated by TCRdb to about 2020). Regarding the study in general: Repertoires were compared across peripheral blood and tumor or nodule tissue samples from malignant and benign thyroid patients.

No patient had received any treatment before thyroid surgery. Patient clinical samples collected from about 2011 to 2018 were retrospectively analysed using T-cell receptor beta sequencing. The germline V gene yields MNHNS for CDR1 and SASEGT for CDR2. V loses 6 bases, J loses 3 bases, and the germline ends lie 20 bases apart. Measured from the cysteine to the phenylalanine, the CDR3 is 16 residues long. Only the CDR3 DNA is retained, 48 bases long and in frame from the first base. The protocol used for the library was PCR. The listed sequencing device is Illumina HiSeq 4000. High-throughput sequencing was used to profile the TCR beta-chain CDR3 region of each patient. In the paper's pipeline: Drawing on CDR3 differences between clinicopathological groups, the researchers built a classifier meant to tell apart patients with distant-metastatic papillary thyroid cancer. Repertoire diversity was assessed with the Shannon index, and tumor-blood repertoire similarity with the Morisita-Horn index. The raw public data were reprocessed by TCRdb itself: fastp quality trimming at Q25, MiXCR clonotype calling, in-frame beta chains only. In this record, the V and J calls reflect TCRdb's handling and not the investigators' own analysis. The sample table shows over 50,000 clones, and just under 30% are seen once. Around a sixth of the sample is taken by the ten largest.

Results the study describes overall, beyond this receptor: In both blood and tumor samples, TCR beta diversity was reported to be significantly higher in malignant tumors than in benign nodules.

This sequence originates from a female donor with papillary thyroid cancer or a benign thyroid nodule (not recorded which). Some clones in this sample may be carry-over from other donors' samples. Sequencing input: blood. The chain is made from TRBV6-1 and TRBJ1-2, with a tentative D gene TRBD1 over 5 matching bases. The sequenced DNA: TGTGCCAGCAGCGAACCGCCTTCACGGGGGTACTATGGCTACACCTTC. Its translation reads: CASSEPPSRGYYGYTF.